The 18 T cell receptor beta chains in this list originate from one sample, sequenced in a study of CD8 T cells in Susac syndrome. Reverse transcription of roughly 0.45 to 1 ug RNA was performed with random hexamers. Each CDR3 protein gets one entry after TCRdb re-called the immunoSEQ multiplex PCR reads with MiXCR. In the table there are some 130,000 distinct CDR3 sequences, over 90% of which are singletons. Sequenced input: CD4+ T cells from PBMCs. These TCRs come from a human donor in good health.

The chain has TRBV29-1 and TRBJ2-1; perhaps TRBD2 as D (5 bases). Germline V CDR1 and CDR2: SQVTM, ANQGSEA. CDR3 length: 13 amino acids. The V end lost 5 bases, the J end lost 0 bases, and 8 bases lay between the germline ends. The CDR3 protein is CSVRLSSYNEQFF. The CDR3 DNA reads as TGCAGCGTTCGACTAAGCTCCTACAATGAGCAGTTCTTC.

This clonotype was recorded once. The chain employs TRBV5-4 and TRBJ2-7, with 9 positions matching TRBD2. Trimming cost V 3 bases and J 6 bases; bases outside gene matches: 16. The CDR3 runs 17 residues. Germline V gene sequence: CDR1 SGHNT, CDR2 YYREEE (reference sequence). CDR3 sequence reads: CASSWAGIAGVLSEQYF. In DNA, the CDR3 is TGTGCCAGCAGCTGGGCGGGAATAGCGGGAGTTTTAAGCGAGCAGTACTTC.

The rearrangement uses TRBV20-1 and TRBJ1-1; D gene uncertain. V was clipped by 1 base and J by 5 bases, with 17 bases between them. Germline V lookup: CDR1 DFQATT, CDR2 SNEGSKA (reference sequence). The CDR3 loop spans 15 amino acids. The CDR3 protein is CSARGTKGLNTEAFF. In nucleotides, the CDR3 is TGCAGTGCTAGAGGGACCAAGGGCCTTAATACTGAAGCTTTCTTT.

The V gene is TRBV4-2, the J gene TRBJ2-1, with 10 positions matching TRBD2. The germline CDR1 and CDR2 sequences are LGHNA and YNFKEQ. This CDR3 is 16 amino acids long. V was clipped by 6 bases and J by 2 bases; unmatched bases: 7. DNA of the CDR3: TGTGCCAGCAGAATAGGACTAGCGGAAGCCTACAATGAGCAGTTCTTC. Encoded protein: CASRIGLAEAYNEQFF.

The chain recombines TRBV3-1 with TRBJ2-7; no clear D. The CDR3 runs to 12 residues. V was pared by 2 bases and J by 2 bases, with 4 bases between. Looked up from germline, CDR1 is LGHDT and CDR2 is YNNKEL (reference sequence). For the CDR3, the DNA is TGTGCCAGCAGCCAATCCGCCTACGAGCAGTACTTC. Residues: CASSQSAYEQYF.

CDR3 nucleotides: TGTGCCAGCAGCCAAGAGAATGAGGGAGCCCAATACAATGAGCAGTTCTTC. Residues: CASSQENEGAQYNEQFF. V is TRBV14 and J is TRBJ2-1, with D possibly matching TRBD2 (5 bases). The CDR3 contains 17 residues. The ends were cut back, 0 bases at V and 4 bases at J, with 16 bases in the middle. Germline CDR1 is SGHDN and CDR2 is FVKESK.

The chain couples TRBV30 to TRBJ2-7; D may be TRBD1 (6 bases). Trimming stripped 2 bases from V and 2 bases from J, with 16 bases between. Germline V gene data show CDR1 as GTSNPN and CDR2 as SVGIG (reference sequence). This CDR3 spans 15 amino acids. This CDR3 reads CAWSRSRTVTYEQYF. The CDR3 DNA follows: TGTGCCTGGAGTCGATCTCGGACAGTAACCTACGAGCAGTACTTC.

This chain uses TRBV29-1 with TRBJ2-6; 7 bases align to TRBD1. The germline CDR1 and CDR2 sequences are SQVTM and ANQGSEA. The CDR3 extends over 16 amino acids. J gave up 2 bases and V 5 bases, and 9 bases lay outside the gene matches. DNA for the CDR3: TGCAGCGTTTCTCATCTGCAGGGGGCTGGGGCCAACGTCCTGACTTTC. It translates to CSVSHLQGAGANVLTF.

J is TRBJ2-7 and V is TRBV5-1; 7 nucleotides line up with TRBD1. This CDR3 spans 14 amino acids. Germline V gene sequence: CDR1 SGHRS, CDR2 YFSETQ. J lost 1 base, V lost 2 bases, and 3 bases had no gene match. The CDR3 DNA reads TGCGCCAGCAGCTTTTCGGGACAGTCCTACGAGCAGTACTTC. It translates to CASSFSGQSYEQYF.

The chain couples TRBV9 to TRBJ1-1; D remains ambiguous. The CDR3 extends over 13 amino acids. Germline values: CDR1 SGDLS, CDR2 YYNGEE. V lost 2 bases and J 0 bases, leaving 5 bases between the germline ends. The CDR3 reads CASSVSVNTEAFF. CDR3 in DNA: TGTGCCAGCAGCGTCAGTGTGAACACTGAAGCTTTCTTT.

The rearrangement joins TRBV3-1 to TRBJ2-1, with D possibly TRBD2 on 6 matching bases. Trimming removed 4 bases at V and 7 bases at J, with 11 bases between. Germline CDR1 LGHDT, CDR2 YNNKEL (reference sequence). This CDR3 is built from 13 residues. This chain's CDR3 is CASSRGARNEQFF. The CDR3 DNA reads as TGTGCCAGCAGCCGCGGGGCGCGGAATGAGCAGTTCTTC.

The rearrangement links TRBV6-6 to TRBJ2-5; D might be TRBD2 (5 bases). Germline CDR1 is MNHNY and CDR2 is SVGAGI (reference sequence). V gave up 0 bases and J gave up 5 bases, with 10 bases separating them. The CDR3 covers 14 residues. The CDR3 DNA reads TGTGCCAGCAGTTACTCGAGAGGGCCCGAGACCCAGTACTTC. It encodes CASSYSRGPETQYF.

This clonotype was seen only a few times. Compared with germline, one end of the junction differs, possibly owing to a read error. The rearrangement joins TRBV2 to TRBJ2-1, with 10 bases lining up with TRBD1. The germline V gene has CDR1 SNHLY and CDR2 FYNNEI. The CDR3 contains 14 residues. CDR3 coding DNA: TGTGCCAGCACCCAAGACAGGGGGCCGAGGGAGCAGTTTTTC. Translating gives CASTQDRGPREQFF.

The V call is TRBV15, the J call TRBJ2-1; TRBD2 matches 11 bases. Germline CDR1 is LNHNV and CDR2 is YYDKDF (reference sequence). V gave up 1 base and J gave up 10 bases; unmatched junction bases: 6. The CDR3 runs to 15 residues. CDR3 bases: TGTGCCACCAGCAGAGGACTAGCGGGAATCGGAGAGCAGTTCTTC. Translating it yields CATSRGLAGIGEQFF.

The chain has TRBV7-2 and TRBJ2-7, with TRBD2 matching 10 bases. This CDR3 comprises 14 residues. Trimming took 3 bases from V and 3 from J; bases not matched to a gene: 2. The germline CDR1 and CDR2 sequences are SGHTA and FQGNSA. In nucleotides, the CDR3 is TGTGCCAGCAGCTTTACTAGCGGGAACTACGAGCAGTACTTC. Its protein product is CASSFTSGNYEQYF.

This sequence joins TRBV29-1 and TRBJ2-3, with 8 bases lining up with TRBD1. This CDR3 spans 14 amino acids. Germline lookup yields CDR1 SQVTM and CDR2 ANQGSEA. V lost 1 base to trimming and J lost 8 bases; unmatched junction nucleotides: 8. CDR3 loop: CSVEGGTGPGTQYF. Written as DNA, the CDR3 is TGCAGCGTTGAAGGGGGGACAGGCCCTGGTACGCAGTATTTT.

The rearrangement joins TRBV30 to TRBJ2-5; 7 bases map to TRBD1. The J segment lost 5 bases and the V segment lost 2 bases, leaving 8 bases of the junction unmatched. Per the germline V gene, CDR1 is GTSNPN and CDR2 is SVGIG (reference sequence). The length of the CDR3 is 14 residues. The CDR3 region is CAWSKGGDWETQYF. The CDR3 DNA sequence: TGTGCCTGGAGTAAAGGGGGCGATTGGGAGACCCAGTACTTC.

The CDR3 DNA sequence: TGCAGCGTTGGACCCCAAGAGACCCAGTACTTC. Translation gives CSVGPQETQYF. This sequence joins TRBV29-1 and TRBJ2-5; D remains unclear. V gave up 4 bases and J gave up 1 base, with 4 bases separating them. Germline CDR1 is SQVTM and CDR2 is ANQGSEA. The CDR3 consists of 11 residues.